This is a list of T cell receptor beta chains from one sample in a study of Graves' ophthalmopathy and Graves' hyperthyroidism. One entry per CDR3 protein, called by TCRdb with MiXCR from the multiplex PCR reads. The top ten hold about 8.2% of the sample, which has approximately 210,000 distinct CDR3 sequences, around 28% seen once. Material: peripheral blood. Receptors were obtained from a man in his forties or fifties with Graves' ophthalmopathy. Each CDR3 is given with its conserved first and last residue. D genes are given only for firm matches. Some rows mark clone size as missing; the rest say once, few, many or name a class of expanded clone.

TRBD2 TRBJ2-5 TRBV2 NA CASSELGGSGETQYF TGTGCCAGCAGTGAACTCGGCGGGAGCGGGGAGACCCAGTACTTC
NA TRBJ2-2 TRBV6-2/TRBV6-3 many CASLAGELFF TGTGCCAGCTTGGCCGGGGAGCTGTTTTTT
NA TRBJ2-7 TRBV3-1 many CASSQVSEYYEQYF TGTGCCAGCAGCCAAGTTTCCGAGTACTACGAGCAGTACTTC
TRBD2 TRBJ2-7 TRBV11-2 many CASSDPLAVEQYF TGTGCCAGCAGCGATCCACTAGCGGTCGAGCAGTACTTC
TRBD2 TRBJ2-2 TRBV20-1 few CSARDGRAGGVSGELFF TGCAGTGCTAGAGATGGTCGGGCGGGAGGGGTTTCCGGGGAGCTGTTTTTT
TRBD2 TRBJ2-7 TRBV28 many CASSLSGRPYYEQYF TGTGCCAGCAGCCTAAGCGGGAGGCCCTACTACGAGCAGTACTTC
TRBD2 TRBJ2-7 TRBV7-9 once CASSLGTSAMLEQYF TGTGCCAGCAGTTTAGGGACTAGCGCGATGTTAGAGCAGTACTTC
TRBD1 TRBJ1-5 TRBV6-2/TRBV6-3 many CASSGDSLNQPQHF TGTGCCAGCAGTGGGGACAGTCTTAATCAGCCCCAGCATTTT
NA TRBJ2-7 TRBV11-1 NA CASSFTLYSYEQYF TGTGCCAGCAGCTTCACACTATACTCCTACGAGCAGTACTTC
TRBD1 TRBJ2-7 TRBV28 many CASSKQGARYEQYF TGTGCCAGCAGTAAACAGGGGGCTCGGTACGAGCAGTACTTC
TRBD1 TRBJ1-2 TRBV12-5 NA CASGLAPGTGKGYTF TGTGCTAGTGGTTTGGCCCCGGGGACAGGAAAGGGCTACACCTTC
TRBD2 TRBJ2-3 TRBV12-3/TRBV12-4 many CASSLVAGGPSDTQYF TGTGCCAGCAGTTTAGTGGCGGGAGGGCCCTCAGATACGCAGTATTTT
TRBD1 TRBJ1-1 TRBV6-2/TRBV6-3 NA CASTLASGGIYTEAFF TGTGCCAGCACCCTTGCATCAGGGGGCATTTACACTGAAGCTTTCTTT
NA TRBJ1-1 TRBV6-1 few CASRGRMNTEAFF TGTGCCAGCAGGGGACGGATGAACACTGAAGCTTTCTTT
NA TRBJ1-2 TRBV12-3/TRBV12-4 few CASSMTGWDGYTF TGTGCCAGCAGCATGACAGGATGGGATGGCTACACCTTC
NA TRBJ1-5 TRBV2 NA CASSEGTQEYVPYSNQPQHF TGTGCCAGCAGTGAGGGGACGCAAGAGTACGTCCCCTATAGCAATCAGCCCCAGCATTTT
NA TRBJ2-7 TRBV11-2 NA CASSSSLTGVEQYF TGTGCCAGCAGCTCATCCCTCACGGGAGTCGAGCAGTACTTC
NA TRBJ2-5 TRBV7-6 many CASSLDGKGAETQYF TGTGCCAGCAGCTTGGACGGAAAAGGCGCGGAGACCCAGTACTTC
NA TRBJ2-7 TRBV28 many CASSDRDQLEQYF TGTGCCAGCAGTGATCGGGATCAGCTCGAGCAGTACTTC
TRBD1 TRBJ1-6 TRBV7-8 few CASSWGQRTYSPLHF TGTGCCAGCAGCTGGGGACAGAGGACGTATTCACCCCTCCACTTT
TRBD2 TRBJ2-5 TRBV12-3/TRBV12-4 many CASRLSSGEHQETQYF TGTGCCAGCAGATTATCTAGCGGAGAACACCAAGAGACCCAGTACTTC
TRBD2 TRBJ2-2 TRBV10-1 many CASSEAGAGTGELFF TGCGCCAGCAGTGAGGCGGGAGCAGGGACCGGGGAGCTGTTTTTT
NA TRBJ2-5 TRBV24-1 many CATSDLAGWQETQYF TGTGCCACCAGTGATTTGGCAGGGTGGCAAGAGACCCAGTACTTC
NA TRBJ2-7 TRBV28 few CASSDRRLAYEQYF TGTGCCAGCAGTGATCGCAGGCTGGCCTACGAGCAGTACTTC
NA TRBJ1-5 TRBV6-2/TRBV6-3 NA CATLPDPNQPQHF TGTGCCACGCTACCGGACCCCAATCAGCCCCAGCATTTT